A selection of T cell receptor beta chains follows, all from one sample in a study of OX40 agonist ivuxolimab in advanced cancers. Profiled with immunoSEQ multiplex PCR; TCRdb holds only in-frame clones, not every one. Of about 94,000 clones in the sample, roughly 84% were seen once. Material: CD4+ or CD8+ T cells sorted from blood, obtained in a trial of the OX40 agonist ivuxolimab. Receptors originate from an adult with an advanced solid tumor such as melanoma, head and neck, liver or kidney cancer. CDR3s include the opening cysteine and the closing phenylalanine or tryptophan. Size is stated for part of the rows, as once, few or many counts, or as a class when the clone is expanded.

clone size,V gene,CDR3 protein
NA,TRBV21-1,CASSGGGGPPWSYNEQFF
few,TRBV7-2,CASGPPGSNSPLHF
NA,TRBV7-2,CASSLAGVSTDTQYF
NA,TRBV4-2,CASSQGTGENSPLHF
once,TRBV30,CAWSAGGNEKLFF
NA,TRBV5-4,CASSIQGKLDEKLFF
NA,TRBV14,CASSLLGLGEQYF
NA,TRBV11-2,CASSRLWGQLTEAFF
few,TRBV10-3,CAITGTSGEPTF
NA,TRBV5-4,CASSSPLDNEQFF
NA,TRBV19,CATRRDASYEQYF
NA,TRBV6-1,CASRRWGNSDTQYF
NA,TRBV6-5,CASIEGNTDTQYF
NA,TRBV9,CASSVATGSSPLHF
NA,TRBV5-1,CASSPGTAPFTGANVLTF
NA,TRBV5-1,CASSLVQGLRKKLFF
NA,TRBV6-4,CASSSKVNTEAFF
NA,TRBV5-4,CASSSWTGGYPEAFF
few,TRBV6-1,CASSGRGRVLSEQYF
NA,TRBV19,CASSLPGGGTDEQFF
NA,TRBV5-1,CASSRPLDGRSTDTQYF
few,TRBV2,CASSGEGYGYTF
few,TRBV6-5,CASSKDRGANEQFF
few,TRBV5-4,CASRPWDASYEQYF
NA,TRBV19,CASSIDSRDNSGNTIYF
NA,TRBV30,CAWSVLPNTGELFF
NA,TRBV10-2,CASSESSGGRLFSYEQYF
NA,TRBV28,CASSPPRPGLSYEQYF
NA,TRBV29-1,CSVGLREYYGYTF
NA,TRBV11-2,CASSLEAHPGRVSPLHF
NA,TRBV19,CASSTAGMVNYGYTF
NA,TRBV4-1,CASSQPGSSPLHF
NA,TRBV18,CASSPSLSPISPDSNQPQHF
NA,TRBV6-6,CASSYAMTGGPQHF
NA,TRBV2,CASSEVGVNYGYTF
NA,TRBV19,CASSMEQSSEKRIYGYTF
NA,TRBV7-3,CASSLTRSRRYGYTF
NA,TRBV27,CASSLSPGTNVYEQFF
NA,TRBV5-1,CASSPLRGTREAFF
few,TRBV6-5,CASSYYGRNTEAFF
NA,TRBV10-3,CAISTGTGQTSNQPQHF
NA,TRBV5-1,CASSSMPGNEQFF
NA,TRBV4-1,CASSQEGVGSPRSPLHF
NA,TRBV11-2,CASSSRLETNEKLFF
NA,TRBV5-4,CASSARGSGGRDTQYF
NA,TRBV6-1,CASRPEGLYGYTF
NA,TRBV10-2,CASIGFSNTGELFF
NA,TRBV7-2,CASSLDHTFGEAFF